Below, 18 T cell receptor beta chains from the same sample are listed, as sequenced in a study of blood T cell repertoires in COVID-19. The table came from immunoSEQ multiplex PCR; TCRdb's copy has only in-frame clones and leaves some out. This sample yields 100,000 to 120,000 clones, of which roughly 76% are seen a single time; under 10% belongs to the top ten. The source material was peripheral blood. These receptors all stem from an older woman with acute or convalescent COVID-19.

J is TRBJ1-2 and V is TRBV6-5; the D gene is possibly TRBD1 (6 bases). Trimming removed 2 bases from V and 8 bases from J, with 18 bases in between. The CDR3 consists of 15 residues. From germline, CDR1 is MNHEY and CDR2 SVGAGI. CDR3 nucleotide sequence: TGTGCCAGCAGTTACGCGAACGCGGGGGCAGTAGGCTACACCTTC. Translating gives CASSYANAGAVGYTF.

The chain couples TRBV11-2 to TRBJ2-3; D is possibly TRBD1 (6 bases). Trimming shortened V by 0 bases and J by 3 bases, and 16 bases separated the two germline ends. Germline V gene data show CDR1 as SGHAT and CDR2 as FQNNGV. This CDR3 contains 17 residues. The CDR3 reads CASSLDLAGERTDTQYF. CDR3 DNA sequence: TGTGCCAGCAGCTTAGATTTGGCAGGGGAGCGGACAGATACGCAGTATTTT.

This clone was seen only a few times. The V and J genes are TRBV2 and TRBJ1-6; 9 positions agree with TRBD1. Losses at the gene ends were 4 bases for V and 8 bases for J; bases not matched to a gene: 3. Germline V gene data show CDR1 as SNHLY and CDR2 as FYNNEI. CDR3 length: 14 residues. The CDR3 here is CASSARQGDSPLHF. CDR3 DNA: TGTGCCAGCAGTGCCCGACAGGGGGATTCACCCCTCCACTTT.

The chain joins TRBV19 to TRBJ1-1, with unresolved D. In germline, CDR1 is LNHDA, CDR2 SQIVND (reference sequence). The V end lost 6 bases, the J end lost 0 bases, and 20 bases lay between the germline ends. The CDR3 runs to 17 residues. CDR3 coding DNA: TGTGCCAGTAGCCCCACAGCTTCTCGCCTTATGAACACTGAAGCTTTCTTT. Residues: CASSPTASRLMNTEAFF.

The sample holds one count of this clone. The chain employs TRBV10-3 and TRBJ2-1; TRBD1 matches 8 bases. Germline CDR1 is ENHRY and CDR2 is SYGVKD. CDR3 size: 16 residues. Trimming at V came to 3 bases and at J to 6 bases, leaving 10 bases not matched to a gene. CDR3 nucleotides: TGTGCCATCAGTGAATGGCAGGGGGCAGGAGGCAATGAGCAGTTCTTC. It encodes CAISEWQGAGGNEQFF.

The chain is built from TRBV12-3 or TRBV12-4 and TRBJ1-5; 7 bases agree with TRBD1. This CDR3 has 11 residues. Germline trimming cut 4 bases from V and 11 bases from J; bases unmatched to any gene: 2. CDR3 region: CASSWQGAQHF. The DNA of the CDR3 is TGTGCCAGCAGTTGGCAGGGGGCCCAGCATTTT.

The chain recombines TRBV9 with TRBJ2-5; the match to TRBD1 covers 10 bases. J was trimmed by 2 bases and V by 2 bases; bases with no gene match: 3. Germline V gene sequence: CDR1 SGDLS, CDR2 YYNGEE. The CDR3 is 15 residues long. The CDR3 sequence is CASSVKGQGQETQYF. The CDR3 DNA reads TGTGCCAGCAGCGTGAAGGGACAGGGGCAAGAGACCCAGTACTTC.

This clone showed up just once. The chain uses TRBV19 and TRBJ2-5, with D perhaps matching TRBD1 (5 bases). V gave up 4 bases and J gave up 4 bases, with 16 bases separating them. In germline, CDR1 is LNHDA, CDR2 SQIVND (reference sequence). This CDR3 is built from 15 residues. CDR3: CASSTPGPLGETQYF. CDR3 nucleotides: TGTGCCAGTAGTACTCCAGGGCCTTTAGGAGAGACCCAGTACTTC.

The chain is built from TRBV5-4 and TRBJ2-6; TRBD1 might be the D (6 bases). CDR1 SGHNT and CDR2 YYREEE come from the germline V gene (reference sequence). Trimming cost V 5 bases and J 5 bases, with 17 bases left between them. The CDR3 spans 16 residues. The CDR3 DNA is TGTGCCAGCAGTCCTTCAGGGGATCGTAGGGCCAACGTCCTGACTTTC. Protein sequence: CASSPSGDRRANVLTF.

This clone was picked up one time. The chain employs TRBV9 and TRBJ1-5; 7 bases line up with TRBD1. V shed 4 bases and J 2 bases; nucleotides not matched to a gene: 6. Germline CDR1 is SGDLS and CDR2 is YYNGEE. The CDR3 is 15 amino acids. The chain's CDR3 is CASSRGLDRNQPQHF. CDR3 DNA: TGTGCCAGCAGCAGGGGGCTCGATCGCAATCAGCCCCAGCATTTT. The full variable domain, rest sourced from reference TRBV9 and TRBJ1-5, is DSGVTQTPKHLITATGQRVTLRCSPRSGDLSVYWYQQSLDQGLQFLIQYYNGEERAKGNILERFSAQQFPDLHSELNLSSLELGDSALYFCASSRGLDRNQPQHFGDGTRLSIL.

The chain recombines TRBV4-1 with TRBJ1-6; no clear D gene. Germline assignment: CDR1 MGHRA and CDR2 YSYEKL. The V end was cut by 0 bases, the J end by 5 bases, with 17 bases between. The CDR3 spans 18 residues. The CDR3 loop is CASSQDFLGRQNNSPLHF. The CDR3 DNA reads as TGCGCCAGCAGCCAAGATTTTCTGGGTAGACAAAATAATTCACCCCTCCACTTT.

The chain employs TRBV18 and TRBJ1-2, with D unclear. The CDR3 sequence is 14 residues long. Trimming removed 2 bases from V and 3 bases from J, with 10 bases in between. The germline gives CDR1 KGHSH, CDR2 LQKENI. The CDR3, as DNA: TGTGCCAGCTCACCAACGAGGGCTCACTATGGCTACACCTTC. Translation: CASSPTRAHYGYTF.

This clone turned up a few times. This chain uses TRBV18 with TRBJ1-1; the D is unclear. CDR1 and CDR2 (germline): KGHSH, LQKENI. The V end lost 2 bases, the J end lost 5 bases, and 21 bases lay between the germline ends. The CDR3 loop spans 17 amino acids. The CDR3 nucleotides read TGTGCCAGCTCACCAGTAAGGTTGGAGAACGGGAGGACTGAAGCTTTCTTT. This translates into CASSPVRLENGRTEAFF.

The chain combines TRBV9 with TRBJ1-6; the match to TRBD1 covers 9 bases. The CDR3 loop spans 16 amino acids. CDR1 and CDR2 from the germline V gene are SGDLS and YYNGEE. J gave up 7 bases and V 2 bases, and 7 bases lay outside the gene matches. As DNA, the CDR3 is TGTGCCAGCAGCGTTAGTACCGGGACAGGGAATTCACCCCTCCACTTT. It codes for CASSVSTGTGNSPLHF.

This clone was picked up one time. The gene calls are TRBV3-1 (or the pseudogene TRBV3-2) and TRBJ1-4, with a tentative D call TRBD1 (6 bases). V was pared by 1 base and J by 6 bases, with 15 bases between. Looked up from germline, CDR1 is LGHDT and CDR2 is YNNKEL (reference sequence). The CDR3 contains 16 residues. CDR3 amino acids: CASSQGGTGGHEKLFF. CDR3 sequence (DNA): TGTGCCAGCAGCCAAGGTGGTACGGGGGGGCATGAAAAACTGTTTTTT.

The chain couples TRBV5-1 to TRBJ1-3; no firm D call. The germline V and J ends were trimmed by 0 bases and 0 bases, with 19 bases remaining between them. The length of the CDR3 is 19 residues. The germline V gene encodes CDR1 SGHRS and CDR2 YFSETQ. The CDR3 protein is CASSLEVLTSPISGNTIYF. The DNA for the CDR3 is TGCGCCAGCAGCTTGGAAGTCTTAACTTCTCCTATCTCTGGAAACACCATATATTTT.

V is TRBV10-3 and J is TRBJ2-1, with 12 nucleotides matching TRBD2. The CDR3 totals 13 residues. Germline V gene sequence: CDR1 ENHRY, CDR2 SYGVKD. The junction had 0 bases not matched to a gene; V was cut back by 7 bases and J by 5 bases. CDR3 in DNA: TGTGCCATCACTAGCGGGGGGGACAATGAGCAGTTCTTC. Encoded protein: CAITSGGDNEQFF.

This chain uses TRBV18 with TRBJ2-2, with D hard to call. The germline V gene has CDR1 KGHSH and CDR2 LQKENI. The CDR3 contains 11 residues. Trimming cost V 3 bases and J 13 bases, with 9 bases left between them. CDR3 protein: CASSPRRVLFF. CDR3 coding DNA: TGTGCCAGCTCACCGCGCCGGGTGCTGTTTTTT.